This entry lists 4 T cell receptor beta chains sequenced from one sample in a study of T cells in Graves' hyperthyroidism and ophthalmopathy. Researchers amplified the TCR beta CDR3 regions from RNA transcripts. HTBI primers were the set used in a first-round RT-PCR of the TCR CDR3. TCRdb reanalysed the multiplex PCR reads using MiXCR and keeps one entry per CDR3 protein. This table has 250,000 or so distinct CDR3 sequences, about 15% appearing once. The sample comprised blood. The receptors come from a woman aged 45-60 years with Graves' hyperthyroidism that later progressed to Graves' ophthalmopathy.

This clonotype was seen at least ten times. This sequence joins TRBV20-1 and TRBJ1-1, with 7 bases fitting TRBD1. After removal of 0 bases from V and 4 bases from J, the junction contained 11 bases not matched to a gene. Per germline, CDR1 DFQATT and CDR2 SNEGSKA (reference sequence). This CDR3 region has 16 residues. The DNA for the CDR3 is TGCAGTGCTAGAGAGCAAGACAGGGTTTTGCGCACTGAAGCTTTCTTT. Protein: CSAREQDRVLRTEAFF.

This clonotype appeared many times. The genes are TRBV28 and TRBJ2-1; TRBD1 is a possible D gene (5 bases). V lost 7 bases and J 0 bases, leaving 16 bases between the germline ends. The CDR3 is 16 amino acids. Germline lookup yields CDR1 MDHEN and CDR2 SYDVKM. CDR3 DNA sequence: TGTGCCAGCATTGGGGCGTTTACGATCTCCTACAATGAGCAGTTCTTC. Translated, it gives CASIGAFTISYNEQFF.

The chain links TRBV6-4 to TRBJ1-2; D may be TRBD1 (5 bases). The CDR3 has 15 residues. V dropped 5 bases and J dropped 3 bases, with 16 bases sitting between them. Germline lookup yields CDR1 MRHNA and CDR2 SNTAGT. CDR3 loop: CASSYLAGGYYGYTF. Here the CDR3 DNA reads TGTGCCAGCAGTTACCTAGCCGGGGGATACTATGGCTACACCTTC.

This clonotype appeared many times. The chain links TRBV2 to TRBJ1-5, with D perhaps TRBD1 (6 bases). CDR1 is SNHLY and CDR2 is FYNNEI in the germline V gene. The CDR3 has 16 amino acids. V was trimmed by 7 bases and J by 7 bases, leaving 23 bases between them. The CDR3 DNA follows: TGTGCCAGCAAAAGGGAGGGGGGAACTATTGGCCAGCCCCAGCATTTT. It yields the protein CASKREGGTIGQPQHF.